The 25 T cell receptor beta chains listed next were all sequenced from one sample in a study of shared clonotypes between healthy human individuals. Measured with immunoSEQ multiplex PCR; TCRdb has only the in-frame clones, and not every one. The sample records over 1.5 million clones, 98% being singletons. The sequenced material came from naive CD4+ T cells sorted from blood. This sample's subset: CD45RA+ positively selected. These receptors were obtained from a man aged 25 to 40 in good health.

This chain joins TRBV21-1 and TRBJ1-5. TRBV21-1 is classified as a pseudogene. The CDR3 has 15 amino acids. The CDR3 is CASSNPTDSNQPQHF. The CDR3 DNA reads TGTGCCAGCAGCAACCCCACGGATAGCAATCAGCCCCAGCATTTT.

The chain employs TRBV9 and TRBJ2-3, with D perhaps matching TRBD1 (6 bases). CDR3 size: 17 residues. The V gene's germline CDR1 is SGDLS and CDR2 YYNGEE. V was clipped by 0 bases and J by 2 bases, with 16 bases between them. CDR3 in DNA: TGTGCCAGCAGCGTAGAGCAGGGGATCCTTAACACAGATACGCAGTATTTT. Amino acids: CASSVEQGILNTDTQYF.

The chain employs TRBV10-3 and TRBJ1-5, with 8 bases matching TRBD1. With V trimmed by 10 bases and J by 5 bases, 7 bases remained unmatched. Germline CDR1 is ENHRY and CDR2 is SYGVKD. This CDR3 is built from 13 residues. The CDR3 DNA sequence: TGTGCCACCTGGACAGGGCGGGATCAGCCCCAGCATTTT. It specifies CATWTGRDQPQHF.

A single count supports this clone. The rearrangement links TRBV5-1 to TRBJ2-5; unclear D gene. This CDR3 contains 12 residues. Per the germline V gene, CDR1 is SGHRS and CDR2 is YFSETQ. Trimming removed 4 bases from V and 3 bases from J, with 7 bases in between. DNA for the CDR3: TGCGCCAGCAGCGTATTTGAAGAGACCCAGTACTTC. Translation: CASSVFEETQYF.

The chain uses TRBV28 and TRBJ1-5; D remains ambiguous. The ends were cut back, 4 bases at V and 1 base at J, with 5 bases in the middle. The CDR3 sequence is 13 residues long. Germline V lookup: CDR1 MDHEN, CDR2 SYDVKM. CDR3 bases: TGTGCCAGCAGTTCAATCAGCAATCAGCCCCAGCATTTT. Translation: CASSSISNQPQHF.

The CDR3 reads CASSFGDYEQYF. The DNA of the CDR3 is TGTGCCAGCAGCTTCGGGGACTACGAGCAGTACTTC. The chain recombines TRBV7-8 with TRBJ2-7; possibly TRBD2 for D (5 bases). V was trimmed by 3 bases and J by 3 bases, leaving 6 bases between them. Germline V gene sequence: CDR1 SGHVS, CDR2 FQNEAQ. The CDR3 has 12 amino acids.

The V gene is TRBV5-1, the J gene TRBJ1-2; 8 bases are shared with TRBD1. The CDR3 extends over 15 amino acids. Germline trimming cut 4 bases from V and 0 bases from J; bases unmatched to any gene: 5. The germline CDR1 and CDR2 sequences are SGHRS and YFSETQ. The CDR3 reads CASSPTGQANYGYTF. The CDR3 DNA sequence: TGCGCCAGCAGCCCTACGGGACAGGCTAACTATGGCTACACCTTC. Using reference TRBV5-1 and TRBJ1-2 for the parts outside the CDR3, the full variable domain is KAGVTQTPRYLIKTRGQQVTLSCSPISGHRSVSWYQQTPGQGLQFLFEYFSETQRNKGNFPGRFSGRQFSNSRSEMNVSTLELGDSALYLCASSPTGQANYGYTFGSGTRLTVV.

With respect to this clone: Sequence at one end of the junction differs from germline and may be a read error. The V call is TRBV2, the J call TRBJ2-5, with D possibly called TRBD1 or TRBD2 (5 bases each). Germline V gene sequence: CDR1 SNHLY, CDR2 FYNNEI. CDR3 length equals 11 residues. The CDR3 sequence: CASSEPGPMHF. The CDR3 region has the DNA TGTGCCAGCAGTGAACCGGGACCCATGCACTTC.

The chain recombines TRBV5-6 with TRBJ2-7; tentative D call: TRBD2 (5 bases). V dropped 0 bases and J dropped 0 bases, with 10 bases sitting between them. CDR3 length: 15 residues. Germline assignment: CDR1 SGHDT and CDR2 YYEEEE. CDR3 sequence reads: CASSLGWGASYEQYF. DNA for the CDR3: TGTGCCAGCAGCTTGGGGTGGGGAGCCTCCTACGAGCAGTACTTC.

The V call is TRBV14, the J call TRBJ2-5; TRBD2 might be the D (6 bases). Germline V CDR1 and CDR2: SGHDN, FVKESK. The CDR3 is 13 amino acids. V was cut by 1 base and J by 14 bases, with 17 bases left in between. The CDR3 sequence: CASSQVATSSVYF. CDR3 bases: TGTGCCAGCAGCCAAGTCGCTACTAGCTCCGTTTACTTC. The variable domain in full, completed from reference TRBV14 and TRBJ2-5, reads EAGVTQFPSHSVIEKGQTVTLRCDPISGHDNLYWYRRVMGKEIKFLLHFVKESKQDESGMPNNRFLAERTGGTYSTLKVQPAELEDSGVYFCASSQVATSSVYFGPGTRLLVL.

A note on this clone: The same CDR3 arises from other DNA sequences in this sample as well. The chain couples TRBV15 to TRBJ2-3, with 8 bases aligning to TRBD1. V lost 1 base, J lost 0 bases, and 0 bases stayed unmatched. This CDR3 spans 15 amino acids. Germline-derived CDR1 and CDR2 are LNHNV and YYDKDF (reference sequence). The CDR3 spells CATSRGQGSTDTQYF. CDR3 nucleotide sequence: TGTGCCACCAGCAGAGGACAGGGGAGCACAGATACGCAGTATTTT. Looking up the rest from reference TRBV15 and TRBJ2-3 gives the full variable domain: DAMVIQNPRYQVTQFGKPVTLSCSQTLNHNVMYWYQQKSSQAPKLLFHYYDKDFNNEADTPDNFQSRRPNTSFCFLDIRSPGLGDTAMYLCATSRGQGSTDTQYFGPGTRLTVL.

The chain links TRBV7-9 to TRBJ1-4, with 7 nucleotides matching TRBD1. The ends lost 6 bases at V and 3 bases at J; junction bases unmatched: 4. Looked up from germline, CDR1 is SEHNR and CDR2 is FQNEAQ (reference sequence). The CDR3 consists of 14 residues. The CDR3 region has the DNA TGTGCCAGCAGTCGGACAGGTTCTAATGAAAAACTGTTTTTT. This encodes CASSRTGSNEKLFF. The entire variable domain, with the rest obtained from reference TRBV7-9 and TRBJ1-4, is as follows: DTGVSQNPRHKITKRGQNVTFRCDPISEHNRLYWYRQTLGQGPEFLTYFQNEAQLEKSRLLSDRFSAERPKGSFSTLEIQRTEQGDSAMYLCASSRTGSNEKLFFGSGTQLSVL.

This chain links TRBV9 with TRBJ2-7, with a weak D call TRBD2 (6 bases). The CDR3 spans 14 residues. V shed 4 bases and J shed 6 bases, with 17 bases lying between them. Germline CDR1 reads SGDLS; CDR2 reads YYNGEE. The CDR3 DNA is TGTGCCAGCAGCACGAGACTAGTTTACGGCGAGCAGTACTTC. Amino acids: CASSTRLVYGEQYF.

The chain joins TRBV5-1 to TRBJ2-1; 8 bases map to TRBD1. Unmatched junction bases numbered 8, after V lost 4 bases and J lost 8 bases. From germline, CDR1 is SGHRS and CDR2 YFSETQ. This CDR3 region has 14 residues. The chain's CDR3 is CASSLLTGADEQFF. The CDR3 coding sequence is TGCGCCAGCAGCCTTCTGACAGGGGCCGATGAGCAGTTCTTC.

The J gene is TRBJ2-1, the V gene TRBV6-1; D is possibly TRBD1 or TRBD2 (6 bases each). In germline, CDR1 is MNHNS, CDR2 SASEGT. Trimming cost V 5 bases and J 8 bases, with 19 bases left between them. The CDR3 runs to 15 residues. The CDR3 sequence: CASSPLWGARDEQFF. CDR3 DNA sequence: TGTGCCAGCAGTCCGTTGTGGGGGGCCAGGGATGAGCAGTTCTTC.

V is TRBV19 and J is TRBJ2-7; TRBD2 matches 9 bases. Trimming removed 5 bases from V and 3 bases from J; junction bases left unmatched: 14. The CDR3 sequence is 17 residues long. Germline lookup yields CDR1 LNHDA and CDR2 SQIVND (reference sequence). CDR3 amino acids: CASSLRQTSGLYYEQYF. CDR3 bases: TGTGCCAGTAGTCTACGACAGACTAGCGGATTATACTACGAGCAGTACTTC.

This sequence joins TRBV14 and TRBJ2-1; 14 bases map to TRBD2. The V gene's germline CDR1 is SGHDN and CDR2 FVKESK. V shed 4 bases and J 7 bases; nucleotides not matched to a gene: 15. The CDR3 is 19 amino acids. CDR3 sequence (DNA): TGTGCCAGCAGCCTTCTCTCCCCGTTTGGACTAGCGGGAGGAAATGAGCAGTTCTTC. It translates to CASSLLSPFGLAGGNEQFF.

This clone was seen once. The chain couples TRBV2 to TRBJ1-1; no clear D. Germline V gene lookup returns CDR1 SNHLY and CDR2 FYNNEI. This CDR3 contains 12 residues. Between the trimmed V and J ends, which lost 2 bases and 11 bases, there was a span of 12 bases. The DNA for the CDR3 is TGTGCCAGCAGTGAATATAGGATGGAGGCTTTCTTT. This translates into CASSEYRMEAFF.

The V gene is TRBV5-4, the J gene TRBJ2-1, with TRBD1 as a possible D gene (7 bases). Germline V CDR1 and CDR2: SGHNT, YYREEE (reference sequence). Trimming left V 6 bases short and J 2 bases short, with 18 bases between. The CDR3 covers 16 residues. The CDR3 DNA is TGTGCCAGCATAGGAGGGGGCGGGACGGCCTACAATGAGCAGTTCTTC. Its protein product is CASIGGGGTAYNEQFF.

This chain joins TRBV27 and TRBJ2-2; TRBD1 matches 8 bases. J gave up 3 bases and V 7 bases, and 4 bases lay outside the gene matches. Germline CDR1 reads MNHEY; CDR2 reads SMNVEV (reference sequence). The CDR3 spans 14 residues. CDR3 in amino acids: CASNDRGDTGELFF. CDR3 nucleotide sequence: TGTGCCAGCAACGACAGGGGCGACACCGGGGAGCTGTTTTTT.

The J gene is TRBJ1-1, the V gene TRBV2, with D maybe TRBD1 (6 bases). The CDR3 contains 11 residues. Trimming removed 8 bases at V and 10 bases at J, with 14 bases between. Germline CDR1 SNHLY, CDR2 FYNNEI. The CDR3 sequence: CASGPRGRAFF. The DNA for the CDR3 is TGTGCCAGCGGACCCAGGGGTAGAGCTTTCTTT.

The CDR3 DNA reads as TGCAGTGCATGGGGGTACAATGAGCAGTTCTTC. Amino acid sequence: CSAWGYNEQFF. The rearrangement joins TRBV20-1 to TRBJ2-1; possibly TRBD1 or TRBD2 for D (5 bases each). The CDR3 totals 11 residues. Germline V lookup: CDR1 DFQATT, CDR2 SNEGSKA (reference sequence). Trimming stripped 6 bases from V and 4 bases from J, with 7 bases between.

The chain is built from TRBV20-1 and TRBJ2-7; D gene uncertain. Germline CDR1 and CDR2: DFQATT and SNEGSKA (reference sequence). V was trimmed by 6 bases and J by 5 bases, leaving 11 bases between them. The CDR3 runs to 11 residues. CDR3 DNA: TGCAGTGCACCTCGCTTAAACGAGCAGTACTTC. This gives the protein CSAPRLNEQYF.

This sequence joins TRBV7-6 and TRBJ2-7; TRBD1 matches at 10 bases. CDR3 length equals 18 residues. Germline V gene data show CDR1 as SGHVS and CDR2 as FNYEAQ. Trimming cost V 2 bases and J 2 bases; bases outside gene matches: 12. The CDR3 sequence is CASSLLSPGTGDPYEQYF. The CDR3 region has the DNA TGTGCCAGCAGCTTATTGAGCCCAGGGACAGGGGACCCCTACGAGCAGTACTTC.

CDR3 sequence reads: CASSLGGLAGNNEQFF. The DNA of the CDR3 is TGTGCCAGCAGTCTAGGCGGACTAGCGGGAAACAATGAGCAGTTCTTC. The chain carries TRBV28 and TRBJ2-1; 12 bases map to TRBD2. Germline assignment: CDR1 MDHEN and CDR2 SYDVKM. The CDR3 is 16 residues long. The V gene end was trimmed by 5 bases and the J gene end by 5 bases; junction bases not matched to a gene: 7.